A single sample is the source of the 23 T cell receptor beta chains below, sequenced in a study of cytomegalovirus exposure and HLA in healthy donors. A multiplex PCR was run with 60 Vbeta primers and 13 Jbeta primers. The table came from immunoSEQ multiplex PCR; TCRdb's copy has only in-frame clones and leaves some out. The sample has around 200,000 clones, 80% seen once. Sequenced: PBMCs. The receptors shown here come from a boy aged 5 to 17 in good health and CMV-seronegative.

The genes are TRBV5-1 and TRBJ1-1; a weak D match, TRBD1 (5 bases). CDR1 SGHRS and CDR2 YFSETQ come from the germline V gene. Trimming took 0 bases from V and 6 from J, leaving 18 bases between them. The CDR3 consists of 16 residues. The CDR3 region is CASSLVTGGRGSEAFF. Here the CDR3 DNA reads TGCGCCAGCAGCTTGGTAACCGGGGGTCGTGGCTCTGAAGCTTTCTTT. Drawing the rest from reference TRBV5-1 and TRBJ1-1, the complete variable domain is KAGVTQTPRYLIKTRGQQVTLSCSPISGHRSVSWYQQTPGQGLQFLFEYFSETQRNKGNFPGRFSGRQFSNSRSEMNVSTLELGDSALYLCASSLVTGGRGSEAFFGQGTRLTVV.

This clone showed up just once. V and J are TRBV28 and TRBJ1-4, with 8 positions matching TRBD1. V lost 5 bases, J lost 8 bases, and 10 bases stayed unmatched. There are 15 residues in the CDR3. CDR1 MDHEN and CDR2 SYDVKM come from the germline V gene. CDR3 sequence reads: CASSIAQGAFEKLFF. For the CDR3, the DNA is TGTGCCAGCAGTATAGCTCAGGGGGCCTTCGAAAAACTGTTTTTT.

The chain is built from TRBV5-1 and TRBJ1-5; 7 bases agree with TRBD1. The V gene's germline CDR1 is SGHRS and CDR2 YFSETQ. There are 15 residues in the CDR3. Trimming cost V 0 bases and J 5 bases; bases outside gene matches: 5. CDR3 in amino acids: CASSLVTGVDQPQHF. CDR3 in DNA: TGCGCCAGCAGCTTGGTAACAGGGGTGGATCAGCCCCAGCATTTT.

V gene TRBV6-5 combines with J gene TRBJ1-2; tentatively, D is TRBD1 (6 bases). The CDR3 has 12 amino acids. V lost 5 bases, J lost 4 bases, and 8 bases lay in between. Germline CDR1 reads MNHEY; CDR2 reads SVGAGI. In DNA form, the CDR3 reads TGTGCCAGCAGTCGGGGGGCCTATGGCTACACCTTC. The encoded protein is CASSRGAYGYTF.

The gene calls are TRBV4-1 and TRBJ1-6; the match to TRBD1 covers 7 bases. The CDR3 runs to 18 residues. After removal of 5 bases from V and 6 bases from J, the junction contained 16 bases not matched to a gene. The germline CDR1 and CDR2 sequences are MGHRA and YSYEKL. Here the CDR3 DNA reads TGCGCCAGCAGCTCCACATACCGATACCAGGGGGGTAATTCACCCCTCCACTTT. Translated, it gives CASSSTYRYQGGNSPLHF.

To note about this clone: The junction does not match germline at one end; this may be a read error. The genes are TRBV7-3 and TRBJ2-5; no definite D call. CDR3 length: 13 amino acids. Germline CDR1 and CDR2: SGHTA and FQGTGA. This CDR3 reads CASGLGRQETQYF. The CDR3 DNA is TGTGCCAGCGGCTTAGGCAGACAAGAGACCCAGTACTTC.

In DNA, the CDR3 is TGTGCCAGTACCCGCGGCTCTGGGGCCAACGTCCTGACTTTC. Translating it yields CASTRGSGANVLTF. J is TRBJ2-6 and V is TRBV19; D gene ambiguous. CDR3 length equals 14 residues. Trimming cost V 7 bases and J 0 bases, with 7 bases left between them. Germline V CDR1 and CDR2: LNHDA, SQIVND (reference sequence).

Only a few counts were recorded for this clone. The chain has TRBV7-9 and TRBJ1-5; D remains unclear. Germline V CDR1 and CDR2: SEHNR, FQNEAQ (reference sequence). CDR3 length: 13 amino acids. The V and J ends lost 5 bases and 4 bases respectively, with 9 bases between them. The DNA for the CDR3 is TGTGCCAGCAGCCTGAGGGCGAATCAGCCCCAGCATTTT. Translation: CASSLRANQPQHF.

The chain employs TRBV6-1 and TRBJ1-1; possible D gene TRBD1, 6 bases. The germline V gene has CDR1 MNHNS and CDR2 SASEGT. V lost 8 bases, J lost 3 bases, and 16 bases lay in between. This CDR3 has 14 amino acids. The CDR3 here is CASGIGGIDTEAFF. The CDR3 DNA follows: TGTGCCAGCGGAATAGGGGGTATTGACACTGAAGCTTTCTTT.

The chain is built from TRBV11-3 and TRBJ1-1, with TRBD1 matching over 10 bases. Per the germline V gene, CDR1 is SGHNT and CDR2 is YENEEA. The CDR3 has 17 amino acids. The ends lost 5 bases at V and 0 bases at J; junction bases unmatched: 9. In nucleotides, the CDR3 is TGTGCCAGCAGCCTCTCCGGGACAGGGGTAATGAACACTGAAGCTTTCTTT. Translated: CASSLSGTGVMNTEAFF.

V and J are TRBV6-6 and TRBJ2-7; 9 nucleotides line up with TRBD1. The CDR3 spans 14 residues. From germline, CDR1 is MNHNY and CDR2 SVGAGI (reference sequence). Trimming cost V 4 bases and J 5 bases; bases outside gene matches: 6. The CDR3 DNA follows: TGTGCCAGCAGTTCCGGGACAGGGAGTGACGAGCAGTACTTC. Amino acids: CASSSGTGSDEQYF.

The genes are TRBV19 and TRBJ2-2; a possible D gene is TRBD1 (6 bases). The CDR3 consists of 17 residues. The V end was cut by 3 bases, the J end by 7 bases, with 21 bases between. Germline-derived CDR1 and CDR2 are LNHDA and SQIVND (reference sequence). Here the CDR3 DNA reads TGTGCCAGTAGTATCATTCGGTGGGGGCATGAGAACGGGGAGCTGTTTTTT. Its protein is CASSIIRWGHENGELFF.

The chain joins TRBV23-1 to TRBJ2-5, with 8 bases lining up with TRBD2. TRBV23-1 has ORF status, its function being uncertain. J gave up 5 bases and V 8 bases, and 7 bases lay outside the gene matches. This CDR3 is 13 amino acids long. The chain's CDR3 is CASAGGQQETQYF. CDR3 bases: TGCGCCAGCGCGGGGGGACAACAGGAGACCCAGTACTTC.

In DNA, the CDR3 is TGTGCCAGTAGTATCGGTTCGGGGAACACTGAAGCTTTCTTT. This translates into CASSIGSGNTEAFF. The chain carries TRBV19 and TRBJ1-1; no firm D call. Germline V CDR1 and CDR2: LNHDA, SQIVND (reference sequence). The CDR3 totals 14 residues. Trimming removed 3 bases from V and 1 base from J, with 9 bases in between.

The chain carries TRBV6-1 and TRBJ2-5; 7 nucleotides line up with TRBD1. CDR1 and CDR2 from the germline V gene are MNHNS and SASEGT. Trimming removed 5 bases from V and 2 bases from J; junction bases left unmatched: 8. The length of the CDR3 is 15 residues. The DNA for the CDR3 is TGTGCCAGCAGTACGTTCGGACAGGAACAAGAGACCCAGTACTTC. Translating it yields CASSTFGQEQETQYF.

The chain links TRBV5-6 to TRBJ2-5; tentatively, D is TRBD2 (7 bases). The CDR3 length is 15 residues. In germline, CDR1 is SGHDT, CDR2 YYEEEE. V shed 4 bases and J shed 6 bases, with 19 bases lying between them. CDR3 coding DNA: TGTGCCAGCAGCCCCTCACCGGGGGGCGGGCAGACCCAGTACTTC. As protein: CASSPSPGGGQTQYF.

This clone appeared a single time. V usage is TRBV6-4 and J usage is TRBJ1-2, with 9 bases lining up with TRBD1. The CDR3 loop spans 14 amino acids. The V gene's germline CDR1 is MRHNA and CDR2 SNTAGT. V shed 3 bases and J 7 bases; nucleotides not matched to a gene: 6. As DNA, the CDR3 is TGTGCCAGCAGTGATTCCACAGGGGGCGGTGGCTACACCTTC. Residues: CASSDSTGGGGYTF.

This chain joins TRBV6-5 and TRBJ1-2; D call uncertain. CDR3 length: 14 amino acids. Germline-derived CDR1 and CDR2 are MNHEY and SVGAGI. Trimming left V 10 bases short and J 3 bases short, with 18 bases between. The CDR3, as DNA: TGTGCCATTGGACCTCGGGGAGAGGACTATGGCTACACCTTC. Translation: CAIGPRGEDYGYTF.

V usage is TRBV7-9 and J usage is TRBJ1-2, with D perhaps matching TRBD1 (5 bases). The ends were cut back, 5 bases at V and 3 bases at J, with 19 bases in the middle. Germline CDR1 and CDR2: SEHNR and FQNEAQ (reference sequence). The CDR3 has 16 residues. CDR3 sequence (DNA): TGTGCCAGCAGCACAGCGACTGGGGGGGTAGACTATGGCTACACCTTC. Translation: CASSTATGGVDYGYTF. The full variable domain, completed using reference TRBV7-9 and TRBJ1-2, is DTGVSQNPRHKITKRGQNVTFRCDPISEHNRLYWYRQTLGQGPEFLTYFQNEAQLEKSRLLSDRFSAERPKGSFSTLEIQRTEQGDSAMYLCASSTATGGVDYGYTFGSGTRLTVV.

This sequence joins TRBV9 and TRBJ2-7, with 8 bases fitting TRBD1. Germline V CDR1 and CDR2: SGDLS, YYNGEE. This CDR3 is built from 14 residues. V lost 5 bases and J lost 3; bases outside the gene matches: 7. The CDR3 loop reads CASSAGGSGYEQYF. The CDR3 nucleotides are TGTGCCAGCAGTGCAGGGGGCAGCGGCTACGAGCAGTACTTC.

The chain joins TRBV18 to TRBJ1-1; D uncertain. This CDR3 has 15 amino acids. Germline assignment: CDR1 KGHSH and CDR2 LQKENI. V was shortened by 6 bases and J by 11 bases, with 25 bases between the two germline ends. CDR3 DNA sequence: TGTGCCAGCTCGAGCCTTAGCGGGTTGATGAACTGGGCTTTCTTT. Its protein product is CASSSLSGLMNWAFF.

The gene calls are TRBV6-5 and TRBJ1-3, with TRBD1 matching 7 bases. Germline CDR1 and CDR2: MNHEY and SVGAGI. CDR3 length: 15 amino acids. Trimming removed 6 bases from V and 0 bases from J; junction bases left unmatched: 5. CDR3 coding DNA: TGTGCCAGCAGGGAGGACAGGAGCTCTGGAAACACCATATATTTT. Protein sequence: CASREDRSSGNTIYF.

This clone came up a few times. The CDR3 DNA reads as TGCAGTGCTAGGACTTACTACGAGCAGTACTTC. Amino acids: CSARTYYEQYF. The V call is TRBV20-1, the J call TRBJ2-7, with D unclear. This CDR3 has 11 residues. Per germline, CDR1 DFQATT and CDR2 SNEGSKA (reference sequence). The V end was cut by 3 bases, the J end by 3 bases, with 6 bases between.